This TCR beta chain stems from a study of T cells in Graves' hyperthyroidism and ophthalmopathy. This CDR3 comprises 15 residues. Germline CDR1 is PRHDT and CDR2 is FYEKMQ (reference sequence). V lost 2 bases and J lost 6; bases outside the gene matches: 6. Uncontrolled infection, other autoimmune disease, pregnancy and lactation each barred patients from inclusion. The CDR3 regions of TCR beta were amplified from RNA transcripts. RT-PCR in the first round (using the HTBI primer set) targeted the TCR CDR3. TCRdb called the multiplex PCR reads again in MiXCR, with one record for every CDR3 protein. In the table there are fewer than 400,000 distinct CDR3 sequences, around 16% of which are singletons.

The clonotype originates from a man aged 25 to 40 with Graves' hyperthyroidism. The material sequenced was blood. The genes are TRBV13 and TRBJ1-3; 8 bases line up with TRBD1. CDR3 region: CASSLRTGSLNTIYF. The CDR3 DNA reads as TGTGCCAGCAGCTTAAGGACAGGGTCGTTAAACACCATATATTTT.